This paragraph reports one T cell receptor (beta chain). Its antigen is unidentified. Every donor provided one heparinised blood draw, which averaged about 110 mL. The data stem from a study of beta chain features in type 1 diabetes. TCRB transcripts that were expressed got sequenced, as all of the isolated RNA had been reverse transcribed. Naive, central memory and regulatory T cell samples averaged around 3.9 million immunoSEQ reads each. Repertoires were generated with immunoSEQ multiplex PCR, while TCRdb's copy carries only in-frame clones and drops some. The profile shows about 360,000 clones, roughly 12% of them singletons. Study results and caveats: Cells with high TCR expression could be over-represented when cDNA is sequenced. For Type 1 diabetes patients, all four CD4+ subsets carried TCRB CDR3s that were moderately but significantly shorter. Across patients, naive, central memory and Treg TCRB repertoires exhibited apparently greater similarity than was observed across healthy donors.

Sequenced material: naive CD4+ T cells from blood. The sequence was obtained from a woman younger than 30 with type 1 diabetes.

The CDR3 sequence is CASSPSQIDSYEQYF. The DNA of the CDR3 is TGTGCCAGCAGCCCTAGTCAGATAGATTCCTACGAGCAGTACTTC. The gene calls are TRBV5-4 and TRBJ2-7; D remains unclear. Germline values: CDR1 SGHNT, CDR2 YYREEE (reference sequence). This CDR3 contains 15 residues. The V end lost 4 bases, the J end lost 1 base, and 15 bases lay between the germline ends. Full variable domain (outside the CDR3, taken from reference TRBV5-4 and TRBJ2-7): ETGVTQSPTHLIKTRGQQVTLRCSSQSGHNTVSWYQQALGQGPQFIFQYYREEENGRGNFPPRFSGLQFPNYSSELNVNALELDDSALYLCASSPSQIDSYEQYFGPGTRLTVT.